This TCR beta chain derives from a study of blood T cells in healthy people across ages. Findings and caveats of the study: Per million T cells, TCR beta diversity dropped roughly linearly as age increased. Unknown CMV status may confound age-related changes in expanded clones.

PCR was performed a second time for about 6 to 12 cycles using a sample-barcoded 5' primer and a J-beta primer mix. TCRdb passed the 5' RACE reads through MiXCR, listing each CDR3 protein once. Among 650,000 or so distinct CDR3 sequences, roughly half were seen once, and the ten largest hold about 13%. Comments on this clonotype: Its specificity is unknown.

Germline CDR1 is SNHLY and CDR2 is FYNNEI. CDR3 length: 12 residues. Trimming removed 7 bases from V and 0 bases from J, with 6 bases in between. The chain uses TRBV2 and TRBJ2-5; D unresolved. Sequencing used blood. The receptor was isolated from an elderly woman in good health. In nucleotides, the CDR3 is TGTGCCAGCAAGGGCAACCAAGAGACCCAGTACTTC. This sequence encodes CASKGNQETQYF.